The subject of this entry is one T cell receptor (beta chain). The CDR3 runs 17 residues. V was shortened by 4 bases and J by 9 bases, with 22 bases between the two germline ends. The V gene's germline CDR1 is SGHTA and CDR2 FQGNSA. This record comes from a study of T cell changes during pregnancy in multiple sclerosis. Profiling relied on immunoSEQ multiplex PCR, and the TCRdb table lists in-frame clones only, not all of them. The sample has approximately 59,000 clones, 90% to 95% seen once. The source is a female donor in good health, enrolled as a control in a pregnancy study. This sequence joins TRBV7-2 and TRBJ1-6; D gene unclear. The sample consisted of peripheral blood, taken in the third trimester of pregnancy. CDR3 DNA: TGTGCCAGCAGCTCCAGGACCGCAGCGGGTTGGAGTTCACCCCTCCACTTT. Its translation: CASSSRTAAGWSSPLHF.